The 20 T cell receptor beta chains below come from one sample, sequenced in a study of T cells in Graves' hyperthyroidism and ophthalmopathy. Using RNA transcripts as the source, TCR beta CDR3 regions were amplified. Researchers ran a first-round RT-PCR on the TCR CDR3 using the HTBI primer set. TCRdb re-called the multiplex PCR reads with MiXCR, one entry per CDR3 protein. The table lists around 600,000 distinct CDR3 sequences, about 14% of them singletons, with 6.5% to 9% in the top ten. Sequencing used blood. Every receptor here comes from a young woman with Graves' ophthalmopathy.

There are a few counts of this clonotype. The J gene is TRBJ1-1, the V gene TRBV4-1, with D unresolved. The CDR3 length is 14 residues. The V end lost 2 bases, the J end lost 5 bases, and 12 bases lay between the germline ends. Germline CDR1 reads MGHRA; CDR2 reads YSYEKL. CDR3 DNA sequence: TGCGCCAGCAGCCAATATCAAGGAAAGACTGAAGCTTTCTTT. It translates to CASSQYQGKTEAFF.

This clonotype was observed at least ten times. The V call is TRBV20-1, the J call TRBJ1-5; D gene unclear. CDR3 length equals 15 residues. Trimming took off 0 bases at V and 2 bases at J, with 11 bases between the two ends. Germline CDR1 is DFQATT and CDR2 is SNEGSKA (reference sequence). CDR3 sequence reads: CSARDQGRGNQPQHF. The CDR3, as DNA: TGCAGTGCTAGAGACCAAGGAAGGGGCAATCAGCCCCAGCATTTT.

This clonotype was detected ten times or more. This chain joins TRBV2 and TRBJ2-7; TRBD1 agrees at 7 bases. CDR3 size: 13 residues. The J segment lost 0 bases and the V segment lost 7 bases, leaving 3 bases of the junction unmatched. The V gene's germline CDR1 is SNHLY and CDR2 FYNNEI. This CDR3 is CASKRDSSYEQYF. The CDR3 nucleotides read TGTGCCAGCAAGAGGGACAGCTCCTACGAGCAGTACTTC.

In its sample, this clonotype was seen many times. The V call is TRBV7-8, the J call TRBJ2-3; unclear D gene. The V gene's germline CDR1 is SGHVS and CDR2 FQNEAQ. The CDR3 is 14 residues long. V was cut by 1 base and J by 2 bases, with 7 bases left in between. The CDR3: CASSLVLNTDTQYF. The CDR3 region has the DNA TGTGCCAGCAGCTTAGTCCTGAACACAGATACGCAGTATTTT. The complete variable domain, with remaining parts taken from reference TRBV7-8 and TRBJ2-3, reads GAGVSQSPRYKVAKRGQDVALRCDPISGHVSLFWYQQALGQGPEFLTYFQNEAQLDKSGLPSDRFFAERPEGSVSTLKIQRTQQEDSAVYLCASSLVLNTDTQYFGPGTRLTVL.

This clonotype occurred many times. The chain uses TRBV7-9 and TRBJ2-5; D not resolved. This CDR3 contains 15 residues. Germline V lookup: CDR1 SEHNR, CDR2 FQNEAQ (reference sequence). Trimming stripped 5 bases from V and 0 bases from J, with 13 bases between. In nucleotides, the CDR3 is TGTGCCAGCAGCCCACGGGCGGAGCACCAAGAGACCCAGTACTTC. Amino acid sequence: CASSPRAEHQETQYF.

The chain is built from TRBV6-1 and TRBJ1-1; no firm D call. Germline values: CDR1 MNHNS, CDR2 SASEGT. The V end was cut by 6 bases, the J end by 1 base, with 15 bases between. This CDR3 comprises 15 residues. The DNA of the CDR3 is TGTGCCAGCAGCCTATTTCGCGGCGGGAACACTGAAGCTTTCTTT. Translated, it gives CASSLFRGGNTEAFF.

This sequence joins TRBV14 and TRBJ1-4; D remains unclear. CDR1 is SGHDN, CDR2 FVKESK, per germline. V lost 0 bases and J 0 bases, leaving 11 bases between the germline ends. The CDR3 length is 17 residues. This chain's CDR3 is CASSQESTGATNEKLFF. The CDR3 nucleotides read TGTGCCAGCAGCCAAGAGTCCACGGGCGCAACTAATGAAAAACTGTTTTTT.

This chain links TRBV9 with TRBJ2-4, with D possibly being TRBD1 (6 bases). V lost 0 bases and J lost 1, with 11 bases in between. Per the germline V gene, CDR1 is SGDLS and CDR2 is YYNGEE. This CDR3 is 16 amino acids long. CDR3 sequence reads: CASSVEGETAKNIQYF. CDR3 nucleotide sequence: TGTGCCAGCAGCGTAGAGGGGGAGACGGCCAAAAACATTCAGTACTTC. The variable domain in full, completed from reference TRBV9 and TRBJ2-4, reads DSGVTQTPKHLITATGQRVTLRCSPRSGDLSVYWYQQSLDQGLQFLIQYYNGEERAKGNILERFSAQQFPDLHSELNLSSLELGDSALYFCASSVEGETAKNIQYFGAGTRLSVL.

This clonotype occurred many times. V gene TRBV18 combines with J gene TRBJ2-2, with D perhaps being TRBD1 or TRBD2 (5 bases each). Germline V gene sequence: CDR1 KGHSH, CDR2 LQKENI. Trimming shortened V by 6 bases and J by 5 bases, and 10 bases separated the two germline ends. CDR3 length: 13 residues. CDR3 DNA: TGTGCCAGCTCCCCCAGGGAGACCGGGGAGCTGTTTTTT. Its translation is CASSPRETGELFF.

The J gene is TRBJ2-1, the V gene TRBV19, with a weak D call TRBD2 (5 bases). V was shortened by 1 base and J by 7 bases, with 5 bases between the two germline ends. The germline V gene has CDR1 LNHDA and CDR2 SQIVND (reference sequence). The CDR3 has 12 residues. The CDR3 here is CASSIGENEQFF. CDR3 coding DNA: TGTGCCAGTAGTATAGGGGAGAATGAGCAGTTCTTC.

The V call is TRBV9, the J call TRBJ2-3; 9 bases align to TRBD2. Per the germline V gene, CDR1 is SGDLS and CDR2 is YYNGEE. Unmatched junction bases numbered 3, after V lost 3 bases and J lost 1 base. The CDR3 sequence is 15 residues long. The CDR3 is CASSASSGGTDTQYF. The CDR3 DNA reads TGTGCCAGCAGCGCCTCTAGCGGGGGCACAGATACGCAGTATTTT.

This clonotype was picked up many times. V is TRBV12-3 or TRBV12-4 and J is TRBJ2-5; 9 nucleotides line up with TRBD1. CDR3 length: 19 amino acids. The V and J ends lost 0 bases and 2 bases, in that order; junction bases with no gene match: 13. CDR3 sequence: CASSLARDRVALAQETQYF. CDR3 in DNA: TGTGCCAGCAGTTTAGCGAGGGACAGGGTAGCCCTCGCACAAGAGACCCAGTACTTC.

Notes on this clonotype: A much larger clonotype is one base distant, so this may be a read error. The V call is TRBV6-1, the J call TRBJ2-1; TRBD2 agrees at 9 bases. The CDR3 covers 18 residues. CDR1 is MNHNS and CDR2 is SASEGT in the germline V gene. The V and J ends lost 3 bases and 5 bases, in that order; junction bases with no gene match: 14. In DNA form, the CDR3 reads TGTGCCAGCAGTGAGTCGATGTTAGCGGGAGCGGTCCACAATGAGCAGTTCTTC. Residues: CASSESMLAGAVHNEQFF.

This clonotype appeared a few times. Possible read error: a much larger clone is one base away. The chain is built from TRBV6-2 or TRBV6-3 and TRBJ2-7, with a weak D call TRBD2 (5 bases). Germline-derived CDR1 and CDR2 are MNHEY and SVGEGT. Deletions cut 6 bases from V and 2 bases from J, with 8 bases between. CDR3 length: 12 amino acids. The CDR3 region has the DNA TGTGCCAGCAGGGCCGGGGCCTACGAGCAGTACTTC. Amino acid sequence: CASRAGAYEQYF.

This rearrangement joins TRBV6-1 to TRBJ1-6, with D perhaps matching TRBD1 (6 bases). Germline V CDR1 and CDR2: MNHNS, SASEGT. This CDR3 region has 22 residues. V was cut by 1 base and J by 7 bases, with 32 bases left in between. CDR3 sequence: CASSEVEAYGWRGGPLNSPLHF. The CDR3 nucleotides read TGTGCCAGCAGTGAAGTAGAAGCGTACGGATGGCGGGGGGGGCCCCTCAATTCACCCCTCCACTTT.

This clonotype was counted ten times or more. The chain couples TRBV20-1 to TRBJ2-1; no definite D call. The germline V and J ends were trimmed by 5 bases and 6 bases, with 17 bases remaining between them. CDR1 is DFQATT and CDR2 is SNEGSKA in the germline V gene (reference sequence). This CDR3 spans 14 amino acids. CDR3 sequence (DNA): TGCAGTGCTCCCCCTCCACAAGCTGGCAATGAGCAGTTCTTC. It encodes CSAPPPQAGNEQFF.

The table lists this clonotype with many counts. This chain uses TRBV27 with TRBJ1-4; possibly TRBD1 for D (5 bases). This CDR3 comprises 14 residues. Between the trimmed V and J ends, which lost 6 bases and 8 bases, there was a span of 16 bases. Germline CDR1 MNHEY, CDR2 SMNVEV (reference sequence). The CDR3 is CASRRGGVGEKLFF. Written as DNA, the CDR3 is TGTGCCAGCAGACGGGGGGGTGTTGGCGAAAAACTGTTTTTT.

A single count supports this clonotype. The chain couples TRBV11-2 to TRBJ2-5, with D possibly TRBD2 on 5 matching bases. V dropped 5 bases and J dropped 5 bases, with 18 bases sitting between them. This CDR3 comprises 15 residues. CDR1 SGHAT and CDR2 FQNNGV come from the germline V gene. CDR3 amino acids: CASSKRPAGEETQYF. The CDR3 DNA reads TGTGCCAGCAGCAAACGCCCTGCGGGTGAGGAGACCCAGTACTTC.

This clonotype was seen many times. The chain couples TRBV12-3 or TRBV12-4 to TRBJ2-7; the D gene is possibly TRBD1 (5 bases). Trimming removed 6 bases from V and 6 bases from J, with 24 bases in between. The CDR3 totals 16 residues. CDR3 protein: CASSSSLARGRAEQYF. Here the CDR3 DNA reads TGTGCCAGCAGCTCATCTCTTGCGCGAGGCAGGGCCGAGCAGTACTTC.

This clonotype occurred many times. The gene calls are TRBV11-1 and TRBJ2-7; D perhaps matches TRBD1 (6 bases). Germline V gene data show CDR1 as SGHAT and CDR2 as FQDESV (reference sequence). The CDR3 spans 15 residues. V was pared by 3 bases and J by 1 base, with 13 bases between. CDR3 bases: TGTGCCAGCAGCTTTGCCAGGGGCCTTTCCTACGAGCAGTACTTC. This translates into CASSFARGLSYEQYF. Together with reference TRBV11-1 and TRBJ2-7, the CDR3 gives the full variable domain: EAEVAQSPRYKITEKSQAVAFWCDPISGHATLYWYRQILGQGPELLVQFQDESVVDDSQLPKDRFSAERLKGVDSTLKIQPAELGDSAMYLCASSFARGLSYEQYFGPGTRLTVT.